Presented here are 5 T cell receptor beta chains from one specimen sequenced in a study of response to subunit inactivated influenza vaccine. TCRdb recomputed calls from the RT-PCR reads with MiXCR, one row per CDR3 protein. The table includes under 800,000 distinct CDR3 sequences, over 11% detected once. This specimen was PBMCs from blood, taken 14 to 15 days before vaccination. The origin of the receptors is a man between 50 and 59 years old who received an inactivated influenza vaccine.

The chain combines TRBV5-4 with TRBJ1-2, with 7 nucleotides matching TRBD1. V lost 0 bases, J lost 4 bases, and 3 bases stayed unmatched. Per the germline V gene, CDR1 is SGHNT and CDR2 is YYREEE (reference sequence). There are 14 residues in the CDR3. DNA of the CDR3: TGTGCCAGCAGCTTGGAGGGGGCAGGCTATGGCTACACCTTC. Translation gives CASSLEGAGYGYTF.

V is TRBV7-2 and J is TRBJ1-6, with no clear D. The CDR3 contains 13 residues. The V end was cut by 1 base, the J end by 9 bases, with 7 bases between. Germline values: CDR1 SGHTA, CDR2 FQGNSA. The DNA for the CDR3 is TGTGCCAGCAGCTTAGATGCAGTTTCACCCCTCCACTTT. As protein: CASSLDAVSPLHF.

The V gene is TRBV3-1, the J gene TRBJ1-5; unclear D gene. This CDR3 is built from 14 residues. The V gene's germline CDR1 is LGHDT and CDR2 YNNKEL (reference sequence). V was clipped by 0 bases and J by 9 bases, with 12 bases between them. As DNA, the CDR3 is TGTGCCAGCAGCCAAGATCCGAGGGTCCGGCCCCAGCATTTT. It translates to CASSQDPRVRPQHF.

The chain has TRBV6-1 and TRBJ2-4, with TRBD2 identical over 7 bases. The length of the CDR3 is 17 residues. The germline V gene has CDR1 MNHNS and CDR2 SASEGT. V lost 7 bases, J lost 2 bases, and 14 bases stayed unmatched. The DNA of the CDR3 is TGTGCCAGCACCCCCCCTCGCGCTAGCGGTTCCAAAAACATTCAGTACTTC. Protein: CASTPPRASGSKNIQYF.

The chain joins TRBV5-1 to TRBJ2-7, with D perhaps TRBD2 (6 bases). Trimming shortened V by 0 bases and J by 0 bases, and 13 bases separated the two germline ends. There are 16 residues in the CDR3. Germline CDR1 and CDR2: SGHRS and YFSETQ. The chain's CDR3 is CASSLAAGKSSYEQYF. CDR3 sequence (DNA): TGCGCCAGCAGCTTGGCGGCGGGGAAAAGCTCCTACGAGCAGTACTTC.